This section outlines one TCR beta chain sequence together with its context. Trimming pared 2 bases from V and 2 bases from J, leaving 7 bases between. This CDR3 region has 14 residues. In germline, CDR1 is MNHEY, CDR2 SVGEGT. TCRdb ran MiXCR on the RT-PCR reads and lists one entry per CDR3 protein. The top ten clones hold approximately 10% of a sample with 300,000 to 350,000 distinct CDR3 sequences, about 20% of them seen once. The sample originates from a study of response to subunit inactivated influenza vaccine. This clonotype originated in a man between 50 and 70 years old who received an inactivated influenza vaccine. V usage is TRBV6-2 or TRBV6-3 and J usage is TRBJ2-1; D gene ambiguous. This specimen was PBMCs from blood, taken less than 22 months after vaccination. The CDR3 nucleotides are TGTGCCAGCAGTTACAGGCTAGCCTACAATGAGCAGTTCTTC. Its protein is CASSYRLAYNEQFF.